A selection of T cell receptor beta chains follows, all from one sample in a study of T cell responses to AZD1222 COVID-19 vaccine. Generated by immunoSEQ multiplex PCR, the TCRdb table keeps only in-frame clones and is missing some. The sample consists of roughly 150,000 clones, about nine tenths of them appearing once. Sequenced here: peripheral blood, sampled 28 days after the second AZD1222 dose. These receptors were collected from an adult who received the AZD1222 COVID-19 vaccine. The CDR3 runs from the conserved cysteine through the conserved F or W. A D gene is named only where the DNA matches it firmly. Clone size appears in some rows only: once, few, many, or a class for an expanded clone.

J,size,V,D,DNA,CDR3
TRBJ2-1,.,TRBV6-2/TRBV6-3,TRBD2,TGTGCCAGCAGTTACTTATCCACTAGCGGTACCTACAATGAGCAGTTCTTC,CASSYLSTSGTYNEQFF
TRBJ2-1,.,TRBV28,.,TGTGCCAGCAGTTTTCAGGGGGGGACCTACAATGAGCAGTTCTTC,CASSFQGGTYNEQFF
TRBJ1-1,.,TRBV7-3,.,TGTGCCAGCAGCCCAACGCAGATCACTGAAGCTTTCTTT,CASSPTQITEAFF
TRBJ1-2,many,TRBV12-3/TRBV12-4,.,TGTGCCAGCAGGGGGCCATTTAACTATGGCTACACCTTC,CASRGPFNYGYTF
TRBJ1-2,few,TRBV3-1/TRBV3-2,.,TGTGCCAGCAGCACCCCTAACTATGGCTACACCTTC,CASSTPNYGYTF
TRBJ2-1,.,TRBV9,TRBD1,TGTGCCAGCAGCCCTGGACAGGGGCCCTACAATGAGCAGTTCTTC,CASSPGQGPYNEQFF
TRBJ2-7,once,TRBV6-5,.,TGTGCCAGCAGCACAGACCTTCGGGTCTACGAGCAGTACTTC,CASSTDLRVYEQYF
TRBJ2-2,.,TRBV11-2,.,TGTGCCAGCAGCTTACTAGAGGCCGGGGAGCTGTTTTTT,CASSLLEAGELFF
TRBJ1-1,once,TRBV3-1/TRBV3-2,TRBD1,TGTGCCAGCAGCCAAGGGGAGGGGGCCACTGGAGCTTTCTTT,CASSQGEGATGAFF
TRBJ2-1,few,TRBV7-7,TRBD1,TGTGCTAGCAGCCCGGGACAGGCCTACAATGAGCAGTTCTTC,CASSPGQAYNEQFF
TRBJ2-1,.,TRBV19,.,TGTGCCAGTAGTAGCCAGGGGTTGAACAATGAGCAGTTCTTC,CASSSQGLNNEQFF
TRBJ2-7,.,TRBV5-1,TRBD2,TGCGCCAGCAGCTTGGGGGGGACTGCGGGAGGCTACGAGCAGTACTTC,CASSLGGTAGGYEQYF
TRBJ1-1,.,TRBV12-3/TRBV12-4,.,TGTGCCAGCAGCCCCCCGACGAACACTGAAGCTTTCTTT,CASSPPTNTEAFF
TRBJ2-4,.,TRBV28,.,TGTGCCAGCAGTCTCCCCTCGACAGGAGTCCTAGCCAAAAACATTCAGTACTTC,CASSLPSTGVLAKNIQYF
TRBJ1-5,.,TRBV3-1/TRBV3-2,.,TGTGCCAGCAGCCGCGGGGGCAACCAGCCCCAGCATTTT,CASSRGGNQPQHF
TRBJ2-7,.,TRBV3-1/TRBV3-2,.,TGTGCCAGCAGCCTCGGCACTCGCGAGCAGTACTTC,CASSLGTREQYF
TRBJ1-1,.,TRBV19,.,TGTGCCAGTAGTACTTCCATGAACACTGAAGCTTTCTTT,CASSTSMNTEAFF
TRBJ2-3,.,TRBV9,TRBD1,TGTGCCAGCAGCCCCAGGACAGGGGGCACAGATACGCAGTATTTT,CASSPRTGGTDTQYF
TRBJ1-2,.,TRBV30,TRBD1,TGTGCCTGGAGTGTCCGAGGGACAGGGGCCAATGGCTACACCTTC,CAWSVRGTGANGYTF
TRBJ2-5,.,TRBV7-2,.,TGTGCCAGCAGCTTAGGAGCAGGGGCCGAGACCCAGTACTTC,CASSLGAGAETQYF
TRBJ2-7,once,TRBV10-1,TRBD1,TGCGCCAGCAGCCGTAAAAGGTTGGGGACAGGGAGGACCTACGAGCAGTACTTC,CASSRKRLGTGRTYEQYF
TRBJ1-2,once,TRBV28,.,TGTGCCAGCAGAATCCCTGGGCCAGGCTATGGCTACACCTTC,CASRIPGPGYGYTF
TRBJ2-5,.,TRBV29-1,.,TGCAGCGTAATACAGGGGGGGGCGGAGACCCAGTACTTC,CSVIQGGAETQYF
TRBJ2-3,.,TRBV24-1,.,TGTGCCACCAAAGGTCGGTCCTGGGGAGATACGCAGTATTTT,CATKGRSWGDTQYF
TRBJ1-6,many,TRBV7-9,TRBD1,TGTGCCAGCAGCCGCCGGGACAGGGAGGTTATCGGGAATTCACCCCTCCACTTT,CASSRRDREVIGNSPLHF
TRBJ2-6,.,TRBV5-1,TRBD1,TGCGCCAGCAGCCCCAGCAGGACAGGGGGCTCTGGGGCCAACGTCCTGACTTTC,CASSPSRTGGSGANVLTF
TRBJ2-1,.,TRBV7-8,TRBD2,TGTGCCAGCAGCTTAGTGGGACTAGCGGCCAATGAGCAGTTCTTC,CASSLVGLAANEQFF
TRBJ2-2,.,TRBV19,.,TGTGCCAGTAGTATTTCGCCGCCCGACACCGGGGAGCTGTTTTTT,CASSISPPDTGELFF
TRBJ2-7,.,TRBV19,.,TGTGCCAGTAGTCCGGGACACGTCTACGAGCAGTACTTC,CASSPGHVYEQYF
TRBJ2-5,.,TRBV6-6,TRBD2,TGTGCCAGCAGGCCGGTGACTAGCGGGAACGCAGAGACCCAGTACTTC,CASRPVTSGNAETQYF
TRBJ1-1,.,TRBV29-1,.,TGCAGCGTTGGCGGAACCGAAGCTTTCTTT,CSVGGTEAFF
TRBJ1-2,.,TRBV19,TRBD1,TGTGCCACCAGGACAGGGGAAGGGGTCTATGGCTACACCTTC,CATRTGEGVYGYTF
TRBJ1-2,once,TRBV29-1,TRBD1,TGCAGCGCAGGTGGACAGGGCAACTATGGCTACACCTTC,CSAGGQGNYGYTF
TRBJ1-3,.,TRBV14,.,TGTGCCAGCAGCCAAGATCTAGCTCTCTCTGGAAACACCATATATTTT,CASSQDLALSGNTIYF
TRBJ1-5,few,TRBV14,TRBD1,TGTGCCAGCAGCCGGGTCATAGACAGGGCAAGCAATCAGCCCCAGCATTTT,CASSRVIDRASNQPQHF
TRBJ1-1,once,TRBV7-3,.,TGTGCCAGCAGCTTATTGGGGAGGGGTGGTCTTATTGATAACACTGAAGCTTTCTTT,CASSLLGRGGLIDNTEAFF
TRBJ1-2,.,TRBV19,.,TGTGCCAGTAAACCGGGCGATAACTATGGCTACACCTTC,CASKPGDNYGYTF
TRBJ1-6,.,TRBV7-2,.,TGTGCCAGCAGCCAAGCGGGCGGTAGTTCACCCCTCCACTTT,CASSQAGGSSPLHF
TRBJ1-1,.,TRBV28,TRBD1,TGTGCCAGCAGCCTCGACAGGGGAGCTTTCTTT,CASSLDRGAFF
TRBJ1-2,.,TRBV28,.,TGTGCCAGCAGTTTAGCGGGGCATGGCTACACCTTC,CASSLAGHGYTF
TRBJ2-5,once,TRBV7-2,.,TGTGCCAGCAGCTTGGCACAGGGTTCGGAGACCCAGTACTTC,CASSLAQGSETQYF
TRBJ1-5,.,TRBV18,TRBD1,TGTGCCAGCTCTCAGGGGGCCAATCAGCCCCAGCATTTT,CASSQGANQPQHF
TRBJ1-1,.,TRBV7-3,.,TGTGCCAGCACCTCGGGATCGGACACTGAAGCTTTCTTT,CASTSGSDTEAFF